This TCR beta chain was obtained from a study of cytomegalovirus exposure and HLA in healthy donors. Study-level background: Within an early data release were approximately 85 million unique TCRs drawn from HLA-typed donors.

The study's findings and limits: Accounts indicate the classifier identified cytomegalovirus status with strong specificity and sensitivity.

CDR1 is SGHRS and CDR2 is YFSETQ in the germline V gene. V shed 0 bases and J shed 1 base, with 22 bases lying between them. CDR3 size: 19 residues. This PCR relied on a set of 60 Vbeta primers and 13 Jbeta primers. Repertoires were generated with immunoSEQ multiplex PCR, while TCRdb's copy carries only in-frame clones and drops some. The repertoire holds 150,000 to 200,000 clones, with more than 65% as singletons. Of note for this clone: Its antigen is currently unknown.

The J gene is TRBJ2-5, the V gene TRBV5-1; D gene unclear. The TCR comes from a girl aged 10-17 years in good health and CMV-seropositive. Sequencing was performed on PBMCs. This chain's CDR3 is CASSLGFSPNQELQETQYF. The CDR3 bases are TGCGCCAGCAGCTTGGGATTCTCCCCCAACCAAGAGCTCCAAGAGACCCAGTACTTC.